Listed here are 16 T cell receptor beta chains from one sample, sequenced in a study of blood T cell repertoires in COVID-19. This table comes from immunoSEQ multiplex PCR, and its TCRdb copy is limited to in-frame clones, with some not included. The data hold some 250,000 clones, with roughly nine tenths observed a single time. Sequencing was done on a sample of peripheral blood. These receptors were collected from a woman aged 25 to 39 with COVID-19, enrolled during active disease.

DNA of the CDR3: TGTGCCAGCAGCTTCCAGGGACAGGGGAGCTTGGACTATGGCTACACCTTC. This gives the protein CASSFQGQGSLDYGYTF. This rearrangement joins TRBV5-5 to TRBJ1-2, with 10 nucleotides matching TRBD1. V shed 2 bases, J shed 3 bases, and the junction held 10 bases outside the gene matches. Germline V gene data show CDR1 as SGHKS and CDR2 as YYEKEE (reference sequence). The CDR3 runs 17 residues. Full variable domain (remainder filled in from reference TRBV5-5 and TRBJ1-2): DAGVTQSPTHLIKTRGQQVTLRCSPISGHKSVSWYQQVLGQGPQFIFQYYEKEERGRGNFPDRFSARQFPNYSSELNVNALLLGDSALYLCASSFQGQGSLDYGYTFGSGTRLTVV.

CDR3 nucleotides: TGTGCCTGGAGTGAAGGGGGGAACACTGAAGCTTTCTTT. Translated, it gives CAWSEGGNTEAFF. This chain uses TRBV30 with TRBJ1-1; D is perhaps TRBD1 (6 bases). Germline CDR1 and CDR2: GTSNPN and SVGIG (reference sequence). The CDR3 contains 13 residues. V was trimmed by 1 base and J by 1 base, leaving 7 bases between them. Full variable domain (missing parts from reference TRBV30 and TRBJ1-1): SQTIHQWPATLVQPVGSPLSLECTVEGTSNPNLYWYRQAAGRGLQLLFYSVGIGQISSEVPQNLSASRPQDRQFILSSKKLLLSDSGFYLCAWSEGGNTEAFFGQGTRLTVV.

The V and J genes are TRBV7-9 and TRBJ1-4; 7 bases are a match to TRBD1. V lost 2 bases to trimming and J lost 7 bases; unmatched junction nucleotides: 4. The CDR3 loop spans 14 amino acids. Germline CDR1 and CDR2: SEHNR and FQNEAQ (reference sequence). The CDR3 sequence is CASSLRTGVEKLFF. CDR3 DNA: TGTGCCAGCAGCTTAAGGACAGGAGTTGAAAAACTGTTTTTT. The full variable domain, rest sourced from reference TRBV7-9 and TRBJ1-4, is DTGVSQNPRHKITKRGQNVTFRCDPISEHNRLYWYRQTLGQGPEFLTYFQNEAQLEKSRLLSDRFSAERPKGSFSTLEIQRTEQGDSAMYLCASSLRTGVEKLFFGSGTQLSVL.

This rearrangement joins TRBV5-5 to TRBJ1-4; no clear D. The CDR3 loop spans 15 amino acids. Germline V gene sequence: CDR1 SGHKS, CDR2 YYEKEE (reference sequence). V was shortened by 2 bases and J by 0 bases, with 8 bases between the two germline ends. Written as DNA, the CDR3 is TGTGCCAGCAGCTTAGTAACAGCAACTAATGAAAAACTGTTTTTT. Encoded protein: CASSLVTATNEKLFF.

The V gene is TRBV7-8, the J gene TRBJ1-2; TRBD1 is a possible D gene (5 bases). Per germline, CDR1 SGHVS and CDR2 FQNEAQ. V was cut by 2 bases and J by 10 bases, with 17 bases left in between. The CDR3 contains 14 residues. The CDR3 DNA reads TGTGCCAGCAGCTTATTAACCGGGGGTATTGACTACACCTTC. Protein sequence: CASSLLTGGIDYTF.

The V and J genes are TRBV24-1 and TRBJ1-2, with D possibly TRBD1 on 6 matching bases. CDR1 KGHDR and CDR2 SFDVKD come from the germline V gene. V shed 1 base and J shed 4 bases, with 12 bases lying between them. The length of the CDR3 is 15 residues. Here the CDR3 reads CATSDLSGGTYGYTF. The CDR3 region has the DNA TGTGCCACCAGTGATTTAAGCGGGGGCACCTATGGCTACACCTTC.

This clone came up once. The V gene is TRBV5-1, the J gene TRBJ2-3; 9 nucleotides match TRBD2. This CDR3 comprises 15 residues. Germline lookup yields CDR1 SGHRS and CDR2 YFSETQ. V lost 4 bases and J lost 2; bases outside the gene matches: 5. In DNA form, the CDR3 reads TGCGCCAGCAGCCACCCTAGCGGGGCCACAGATACGCAGTATTTT. Translation gives CASSHPSGATDTQYF.

The CDR3 protein is CASRDTSNTGELFF. CDR3 nucleotides: TGCGCCAGCAGGGACACTTCGAACACCGGGGAGCTGTTTTTT. This chain links TRBV10-1 with TRBJ2-2, with a tentative D call TRBD1 (5 bases). The CDR3 runs to 14 residues. Deletions cut 6 bases from V and 0 bases from J, with 8 bases between. Germline lookup yields CDR1 WNHNN and CDR2 SYGVQD (reference sequence).

The gene calls are TRBV19 and TRBJ2-7, with TRBD1 identical over 7 bases. J was trimmed by 5 bases and V by 0 bases; bases with no gene match: 4. Germline V gene sequence: CDR1 LNHDA, CDR2 SQIVND (reference sequence). The CDR3 sequence is 14 residues long. The CDR3 nucleotides read TGTGCCAGTAGTATAGAAGGGGGCCCTAACGAGCAGTACTTC. Protein product: CASSIEGGPNEQYF.

CDR3 bases: TGCGCCAGCAGCCAGATAGGACTAGCGGGGCCACGAGGGGGTCGGGGGACCCAGTACTTC. This encodes CASSQIGLAGPRGGRGTQYF. The chain couples TRBV4-1 to TRBJ2-5; TRBD2 matches 12 bases. V lost 3 bases and J lost 7; bases outside the gene matches: 21. Germline V gene data show CDR1 as MGHRA and CDR2 as YSYEKL. This CDR3 spans 20 amino acids.

This sequence joins TRBV6-1 and TRBJ1-1; D unresolved. CDR1 is MNHNS, CDR2 SASEGT, per germline. V was cut by 2 bases and J by 0 bases, with 10 bases left in between. The CDR3 runs to 15 residues. Here the CDR3 reads CASSESVRLNTEAFF. The CDR3 DNA follows: TGTGCCAGCAGTGAAAGCGTCAGACTGAACACTGAAGCTTTCTTT.

The chain joins TRBV7-2 to TRBJ1-6; 8 nucleotides agree with TRBD1. Unmatched junction bases numbered 11, after V lost 2 bases and J lost 8 bases. Germline lookup yields CDR1 SGHTA and CDR2 FQGNSA. The CDR3 contains 17 residues. CDR3 sequence: CASSLSQGVYFDSPLHF. In nucleotides, the CDR3 is TGTGCCAGCAGCTTATCACAGGGGGTGTATTTCGATTCACCCCTCCACTTT.

The rearrangement uses TRBV4-2 and TRBJ1-2, with 9 positions matching TRBD1. Germline V CDR1 and CDR2: LGHNA, YNFKEQ. Losses at the gene ends were 3 bases for V and 7 bases for J; bases not matched to a gene: 15. CDR3 length equals 17 residues. The CDR3 DNA reads as TGTGCCAGCAGCCACAGCCCTACAGGGGGCGCCGCGGCTGGCTACACCTTC. It codes for CASSHSPTGGAAAGYTF.

This chain links TRBV10-2 with TRBJ1-2; 9 bases agree with TRBD1. Germline values: CDR1 WSHSY, CDR2 SAAADI. V trimming: 6 bases; J trimming: 0 bases; junction bases outside the gene matches: 2. CDR3 length: 14 amino acids. DNA for the CDR3: TGCGCCAGCAGGGGGACAGGGACTAACTATGGCTACACCTTC. It translates to CASRGTGTNYGYTF.

The rearrangement joins TRBV18 to TRBJ2-2; 7 bases line up with TRBD2. The germline V gene has CDR1 KGHSH and CDR2 LQKENI. The CDR3 is made up of 18 amino acids. The ends lost 2 bases at V and 0 bases at J; junction bases unmatched: 9. CDR3 in DNA: TGTGCCAGCTCACCAATCGGGCCCGGGGGGACGAACACCGGGGAGCTGTTTTTT. It encodes CASSPIGPGGTNTGELFF.

The rearrangement joins TRBV6-7 to TRBJ2-7, with 10 positions matching TRBD2. TRBV6-7 is an ORF, and what it does is uncertain. Trimming removed 0 bases from V and 0 bases from J; junction bases left unmatched: 11. This CDR3 is built from 19 residues. As DNA, the CDR3 is TGTGCCAGCAGTTACTCGTCTTATAGCGGGGGGCCAAACTCCTACGAGCAGTACTTC. This encodes CASSYSSYSGGPNSYEQYF.